This TCR beta chain was found in a study of blood T cell repertoires in COVID-19 (TCRdb year 2020). As for the study more broadly: The collaborator samples originated in the United States, Italy and Spain and spanned the acute and convalescent phases of COVID-19. Where available, HLA class I and class II types were taken from metadata supplied by the sample provider and were not determined by assay-based typing. The samples were drawn from the first 160 participants of the ongoing ImmuneRACE study and from 1,254 subjects provided by 6 global collaborators. Deeply sampled blood TCRbeta repertoires from subjects exposed to, actively infected with, or recovered from COVID-19 were included in the dataset. Sample metadata almost always included a de-identified subject ID, COVID-19 status, age in years and sex. The prospective study material was composed of cDNA or gDNA derived from T cells, B-cell-depleted T cells, or PBMCs. The repertoires were made available in a free public database intended to serve as a resource for research on the immune response to SARS-CoV-2. What the study reported, not specific to this receptor: The quantity of clinical and demographic metadata differed by source and by participant and was supplied without curation.

As for this clone: This receptor's antigen is unknown. No base-level quality is on record; no much larger clone is a single base apart.

The collaborating institutions used their own protocols to collect whole blood in K2EDTA tubes. Collaborator samples were shipped for TCRbeta analysis as frozen whole blood, isolated PBMCs, or DNA extracted from either sample type. V and J lose 5 bases and 2 bases, and a span of 10 bases separates them. The CDR3, cysteine through phenylalanine, is 14 amino acids long. This entry keeps only the CDR3 DNA: 42 bases, framed from base 1. Based on the germline V gene (reference sequence), the CDR1 and CDR2 sequences are LNHDA and SQIVND. TCRbeta CDR3 regions were amplified from genomic DNA by means of the immunoSEQ Assay, a bias-controlled multiplex PCR. The authors processed their data as follows. Nucleated cell counts per sample were estimated from amplification of reference gene primers within the assay. Sequence reads were collapsed and filtered to measure the absolute abundance of every unique TCRbeta CDR3 rearrangement. For each sample, productive Simpson clonality was calculated as the square root of Simpson's diversity index over productive rearrangements. TCRdb obtained this table from immuneACCESS and retained in-frame rearrangements with V and J assigned. These tables miss some clones; where compared with another copy, unresolved V genes account for less than half of the shortfall, and the remainder is unexplained. Clone size and V and J calls were adopted from that table, with D and trimming inferred from the DNA. This sample lists about 27,000 clones; approximately 88% were detected once. The ten most abundant clones make up roughly 5% of the sample.

The receptor chain draws on TRBV19 and TRBJ1-5; no confident D gene assignment can be made. The sequenced sample consisted of peripheral blood. The clonotype comes from a man between 65 and 85 years old with active COVID-19. The DNA sequence reads TGTGCCAGTAGTGCCGGGTGGGGCAATCAGCCCCAGCATTTT. Translated, it gives CASSAGWGNQPQHF.